This T cell receptor beta chain came from a study of T cells in Graves' hyperthyroidism and ophthalmopathy. Researchers took RNA transcripts and amplified the TCR beta CDR3 regions from them. The HTBI primer set drove a first-round RT-PCR of the TCR CDR3. One entry per CDR3 protein results from TCRdb running MiXCR on the multiplex PCR reads. The top ten clones hold under 8% of a sample with hundreds of thousands of distinct CDR3 sequences, about 45% of them seen once. Pregnant or lactating patients were excluded, as were those with uncontrolled infection or other autoimmune disease. Based on clinical symptoms, serum thyroxine and TRAb, thyroid ultrasound and orbital computed tomography, diagnoses were reached. This clonotype occurred once. Its antigen is not identified. Germline CDR1 and CDR2: SEHNR and FQNEAQ (reference sequence). The CDR3 totals 16 residues. The ends lost 11 bases at V and 6 bases at J; junction bases unmatched: 11.

Study-wide points: Ophthalmopathy was distinguished from stable hyperthyroidism by 13 V-J signatures. In the blood, most expanded thyroid clonotypes above 0.001 appeared as well.

Input material: peripheral blood or thyroid tissue (not recorded which). The J gene is TRBJ2-2, the V gene TRBV7-9; 14 nucleotides agree with TRBD2. This TCR was sampled from an adult man with Graves' disease, either hyperthyroidism or ophthalmopathy (not recorded which). This chain's CDR3 is CARAPLTSGRAGELFF. CDR3 DNA: TGTGCCCGAGCCCCCTTGACTAGCGGGAGGGCCGGGGAGCTGTTTTTT.